This TCR beta chain is drawn from a study of cytomegalovirus exposure and HLA in healthy donors. This clone appeared a few times. Germline V gene lookup returns CDR1 SGHRS and CDR2 YFSETQ. This CDR3 comprises 14 residues. V was cut by 0 bases and J by 2 bases, with 8 bases left in between. This PCR relied on a set of 60 Vbeta primers and 13 Jbeta primers. TCRdb keeps only in-frame clones here, not all; method: immunoSEQ multiplex PCR. Here the sample spans just under 250,000 clones, 82% being singletons. The clonotype comes from a woman aged 40-49 years in good health and CMV-seropositive. The chain joins TRBV5-1 to TRBJ1-2; D is ambiguous. Sample: PBMCs. CDR3 DNA sequence: TGCGCCAGCAGCTTGGGTCCAGGAAACTATGGCTACACCTTC. It is translated as CASSLGPGNYGYTF.